This TCR beta chain was recorded in a study of graft-versus-host responses after intestinal transplantation (dated by TCRdb to about 2021). The study in broad terms: Recipients received multivisceral, liver-intestinal, or isolated intestinal transplants. After intestinal transplantation, graft-versus-host and host-versus-graft alloreactive T cell clones were followed in the graft, circulation and bone marrow using bulk TCR-beta CDR3 sequencing. The cohort enrolled 24 intestinal transplant recipients, one of whom was a retransplant, and a few patients without pretransplant specimens were excluded. Rather than being sequenced by the commercial service, samples from three later patients were sequenced in-house on an Illumina MiSeq and processed with MiXCR. All recipients received anti-thymocyte globulin induction followed by maintenance tacrolimus and steroids for about three years. A peak of at least 4% donor T cells among recipient peripheral blood mononuclear cells was the definition used for donor T cell macrochimerism. Alloreactive clones were identified by sequencing pre-transplant mixed lymphocyte reaction products and comparing them with unstimulated pre-transplant donor and recipient T cells.

The library was generated by the immunoSEQ multiplex PCR assay. For most patients, high-throughput TCR-beta CDR3 sequencing of genomic DNA was performed by Adaptive Biotechnologies. Turning to the authors' computational methods: TCR sequencing data for some 19 patients were retrieved from Adaptive's ImmunoSEQ software; three other patients were processed with MiXCR and VDJtools. CDR3 nucleotide sequences shared by donor and recipient were removed because the origin of these sequences could not be assigned. Alloreactive clones required at least 2-fold expansion over unstimulated cells and minimum CFSE-low frequency of 0.002% (template counts) or 0.001% (read counts). Clones detected in sequenced pre-transplant spleen, lymph node, or MLR CFSE-low populations of the donor or recipient were defined as mappable. Cumulative frequency of alloreactive clones was calculated as a percentage of all sequences weighted by copy number. What TCRdb holds here is the immuneACCESS table cut down to in-frame rearrangements. Part of the clones is not present; checked against another copy, under half of the missing clones reflect an unresolved V gene, and the others are unexplained. V, J and clone size derive from that table, while D and trimming were established from the DNA sequence. Present in this sample are about 69,000 clones, roughly 92% of which were seen just once. The biggest ten clones account for 6.5% to 8.5% of the sample.

The CDR3 starts with the cysteine, ends with the phenylalanine, and has 11 residues. The CDR3 DNA has 33 bases and is translated from base 1. The germline V gene encodes CDR1 MNHNS and CDR2 SASEGT. Trimming costs V 0 bases and J 3 bases, and their ends lie 0 bases apart. Bone marrow was aspirated after transplant from the posterior iliac crest or another site chosen by the physician. The study at large found these results: GvH clones were found in recipient bone marrow, and some of the GvH clones appeared earlier in ileal mucosa or blood, which is consistent with an intestinal mucosal origin. In patients with donor T cell macrochimerism, the allografts had high GvH to HvG T cell clonal ratios. Conclusions were limited by the relatively low number and heterogeneity of intestinal transplant patients. Early after transplant, peak levels of circulating GvH clones were found to be associated with declines in HvG clones.

A note on this clone: Its binding antigen is unknown. Qualities for individual bases were not recorded, and no much larger clone is one base off.

Material: bone marrow, obtained roughly 780 days after intestinal transplantation. The chain is encoded by TRBV6-1 joined to TRBJ2-7; no D gene can be assigned with confidence. The TCR sequence derives from a human patient who received an intestinal transplant, so some T cells may come from the graft donor. The CDR3 protein: CASSEAYEQYF. In nucleotides, the sequence is TGTGCCAGCAGTGAAGCCTACGAGCAGTACTTC.